The 21 T cell receptor beta chains below come from one sample, sequenced in a study of T cells in Graves' hyperthyroidism and ophthalmopathy. Using RNA transcripts as the source, TCR beta CDR3 regions were amplified. In the first-round RT-PCR of the TCR CDR3, the HTBI primer set was used. TCRdb re-derived calls from the multiplex PCR reads in MiXCR, one entry per CDR3 protein. Here the sample spans 300,000 to 450,000 distinct CDR3 sequences, just under 25% being singletons. The specimen was blood. Receptors were obtained from a man aged 50 to 60 with Graves' hyperthyroidism.

This sequence joins TRBV6-2 or TRBV6-3 and TRBJ2-2; 8 bases are shared with TRBD2. The ends lost 5 bases at V and 3 bases at J; junction bases unmatched: 8. Germline loops: CDR1 MNHEY, CDR2 SVGEGT. This CDR3 region has 16 residues. CDR3 sequence (DNA): TGTGCCAGCAGTACGGGACTAGGGGATTACACCGGGGAGCTGTTTTTT. This codes for CASSTGLGDYTGELFF.

This clonotype appeared many times. The chain links TRBV27 to TRBJ1-2; D gene ambiguous. The CDR3 spans 11 residues. Trimming pared 10 bases from V and 2 bases from J, leaving 8 bases between. In germline, CDR1 is MNHEY, CDR2 SMNVEV (reference sequence). The CDR3 DNA follows: TGTGCCACCCGAACAAACTATGGCTACACCTTC. Translated: CATRTNYGYTF.

This clonotype was seen only a few times. V gene TRBV6-1 combines with J gene TRBJ1-2, with D perhaps matching TRBD1 (6 bases). The CDR3 has 12 residues. In germline, CDR1 is MNHNS, CDR2 SASEGT. Trimming pared 2 bases from V and 6 bases from J, leaving 7 bases between. The CDR3 loop is CASSEQGHGYTF. The CDR3 DNA follows: TGTGCCAGCAGTGAACAGGGGCATGGCTACACCTTC.

This chain connects TRBV6-2 or TRBV6-3 to TRBJ2-7; the match to TRBD1 covers 8 bases. The V gene end was trimmed by 11 bases and the J gene end by 5 bases; junction bases not matched to a gene: 8. CDR3 length: 12 residues. In germline, CDR1 is MNHEY, CDR2 SVGEGT. The CDR3 reads CAAAQGAHEQYF. Here the CDR3 DNA reads TGTGCCGCGGCCCAGGGGGCCCACGAGCAGTACTTC.

The gene calls are TRBV20-1 and TRBJ2-7; 10 bases line up with TRBD2. The CDR3 has 12 residues. From germline, CDR1 is DFQATT and CDR2 SNEGSKA (reference sequence). The V gene end was trimmed by 8 bases and the J gene end by 2 bases; junction bases not matched to a gene: 3. The CDR3 protein is CSTLAGPYEQYF. The DNA for the CDR3 is TGCAGTACACTAGCGGGACCCTACGAGCAGTACTTC.

This clonotype was detected only a few times. The chain has TRBV3-1 and TRBJ2-7; 11 bases fit TRBD2. CDR1 is LGHDT and CDR2 is YNNKEL in the germline V gene (reference sequence). This CDR3 comprises 18 residues. The junction had 14 bases not matched to a gene; V was cut back by 4 bases and J by 3 bases. The CDR3 protein is CASSLSTTPGLAVYEQYF. The CDR3 region has the DNA TGTGCCAGCAGCCTTAGCACTACCCCGGGACTAGCGGTCTACGAGCAGTACTTC.

This clonotype has more than one count but fewer than ten. The V and J genes are TRBV2 and TRBJ2-1; TRBD2 matches at 7 bases. The V gene end was trimmed by 7 bases and the J gene end by 0 bases; junction bases not matched to a gene: 6. CDR3 length equals 15 residues. Germline-derived CDR1 and CDR2 are SNHLY and FYNNEI. The CDR3 DNA reads as TGTGCCAGCAAATGGGGCGGGAGCTCCTACAATGAGCAGTTCTTC. Protein: CASKWGGSSYNEQFF.

This clonotype was seen many times. The DNA of the CDR3 is TGTGCTAGTGGCTATGGGAACACTGAAGCTTTCTTT. Its protein is CASGYGNTEAFF. The V and J genes are TRBV12-5 and TRBJ1-1; D not certain. The V end was cut by 6 bases, the J end by 1 base, with 6 bases between. The CDR3 extends over 12 amino acids. Germline V gives CDR1 LGHNT, CDR2 FRNRAP.

In its sample, this clonotype is medium-sized (0.01 to 0.1%). The V call is TRBV20-1, the J call TRBJ2-5; 8 bases are a match to TRBD1. After removal of 0 bases from V and 4 bases from J, the junction contained 7 bases not matched to a gene. CDR1 and CDR2 (germline): DFQATT, SNEGSKA (reference sequence). The CDR3 is 15 residues long. The CDR3 protein is CSAREVDRVGETQYF. CDR3 nucleotides: TGCAGTGCTAGAGAGGTGGACAGGGTGGGAGAGACCCAGTACTTC.

This clonotype was found a few times. V gene TRBV5-1 combines with J gene TRBJ2-1, with TRBD2 identical over 9 bases. CDR3 length: 14 residues. Germline V CDR1 and CDR2: SGHRS, YFSETQ. V shed 4 bases and J 7 bases; nucleotides not matched to a gene: 6. CDR3 residues: CASSRLAGLNEQFF. Written as DNA, the CDR3 is TGCGCCAGCAGCCGTCTAGCGGGGCTGAATGAGCAGTTCTTC.

This clonotype turned up a few times. The J gene is TRBJ2-7, the V gene TRBV5-1, with 7 bases that match TRBD2. The CDR3 totals 15 residues. Per germline, CDR1 SGHRS and CDR2 YFSETQ. V gave up 1 base and J gave up 4 bases; unmatched junction bases: 8. The CDR3 DNA reads as TGCGCCAGCAGCTTGTCGATTGGCGGGAGTTACGAGCAGTACTTC. Its protein product is CASSLSIGGSYEQYF.

This clonotype was recorded many times. This chain links TRBV28 with TRBJ2-1; weak D call: TRBD2 (5 bases). This CDR3 has 13 amino acids. The germline CDR1 and CDR2 sequences are MDHEN and SYDVKM. The CDR3 here is CVVANGNYNEQFF. DNA of the CDR3: TGTGTCGTCGCTAACGGGAATTACAATGAGCAGTTCTTC.

The J gene is TRBJ2-1, the V gene TRBV5-1, with 7 bases identical to TRBD1. With V trimmed by 4 bases and J by 6 bases, 7 bases remained unmatched. CDR3 size: 14 residues. Germline values: CDR1 SGHRS, CDR2 YFSETQ. CDR3 protein: CASSQRQGGNEQFF. The CDR3 region has the DNA TGCGCCAGCAGCCAGAGACAGGGTGGCAATGAGCAGTTCTTC.

V is TRBV20-1 and J is TRBJ1-1; D might be TRBD1 (5 bases). V dropped 0 bases and J dropped 4 bases, with 15 bases sitting between them. The germline V gene has CDR1 DFQATT and CDR2 SNEGSKA (reference sequence). The CDR3 is made up of 15 amino acids. CDR3 DNA: TGCAGTGCTAGAGACCTGCGGCAGGGAGGCACTGAAGCTTTCTTT. Translating gives CSARDLRQGGTEAFF.

This clonotype has only a few counts. The chain joins TRBV5-1 to TRBJ2-1; TRBD2 might be the D (5 bases). Germline loops: CDR1 SGHRS, CDR2 YFSETQ. This CDR3 comprises 17 residues. Trimming shortened V by 3 bases and J by 0 bases, and 16 bases separated the two germline ends. CDR3 region: CASSYAWSGSSYNEQFF. The CDR3, as DNA: TGCGCCAGCAGCTACGCTTGGAGCGGCAGCTCCTACAATGAGCAGTTCTTC.

This clonotype was counted between two and nine times. The V call is TRBV29-1, the J call TRBJ2-5; 11 bases agree with TRBD1. The CDR3 loop spans 13 amino acids. CDR1 is SQVTM and CDR2 is ANQGSEA in the germline V gene. The V segment lost 6 bases and the J segment 2 bases; nucleotides outside the gene matches: 2. CDR3 amino acids: CSVRDRGQETQYF. The CDR3 bases are TGCAGCGTCCGGGACAGGGGGCAAGAGACCCAGTACTTC. The complete variable domain, with remaining parts taken from reference TRBV29-1 and TRBJ2-5, reads SAVISQKPSRDICQRGTSLTIQCQVDSQVTMMFWYRQQPGQSLTLIATANQGSEATYESGFVIDKFPISRPNLTFSTLTVSNMSPEDSSIYLCSVRDRGQETQYFGPGTRLLVL.

The chain couples TRBV18 to TRBJ2-7, with 11 bases aligning to TRBD2. Germline values: CDR1 KGHSH, CDR2 LQKENI. The CDR3 is made up of 14 amino acids. V dropped 5 bases and J dropped 6; count of bases not matched to a gene: 6. The CDR3 sequence is CASSRLAGRGEQYF. CDR3 DNA: TGTGCCAGCTCAAGACTAGCGGGAAGAGGCGAGCAGTACTTC.

This clonotype was recorded many times. The genes are TRBV18 and TRBJ2-2; D is uncertain. Looked up from germline, CDR1 is KGHSH and CDR2 is LQKENI. This CDR3 spans 15 amino acids. The V end lost 2 bases, the J end lost 8 bases, and 15 bases lay between the germline ends. The CDR3 region has the DNA TGTGCCAGCTCACCATTGGATATTAACTCGGGGGAGCTGTTTTTT. Translated: CASSPLDINSGELFF.

This clonotype was picked up many times. The chain combines TRBV5-6 with TRBJ1-5; D gene uncertain. CDR3 length equals 15 residues. Trimming stripped 2 bases from V and 3 bases from J, with 12 bases between. Germline CDR1 SGHDT, CDR2 YYEEEE. The CDR3 nucleotides read TGTGCCAGCAGCTTTTGGGCCAGGCCCAATCAGCCCCAGCATTTT. Its protein product is CASSFWARPNQPQHF.

Ten or more counts support this clonotype. This rearrangement joins TRBV3-1 to TRBJ2-1; tentative D call: TRBD2 (6 bases). The germline CDR1 and CDR2 sequences are LGHDT and YNNKEL (reference sequence). V lost 4 bases, J lost 13 bases, and 14 bases lay in between. The CDR3 consists of 12 residues. The CDR3, as DNA: TGTGCCAGCAGCCGGAGGGGCCTGGAACAGTTCTTC. Amino acids: CASSRRGLEQFF.

The genes are TRBV27 and TRBJ2-5; D ambiguous. The CDR3 sequence is 15 residues long. Trimming took off 3 bases at V and 5 bases at J, with 16 bases between the two ends. Germline V gene lookup returns CDR1 MNHEY and CDR2 SMNVEV (reference sequence). The CDR3 region is CASSLSAQTRETQYF. The CDR3 DNA is TGTGCCAGCAGTTTGTCAGCCCAAACGAGGGAGACCCAGTACTTC.